These T cell receptor beta chains were read from a single sample in a study of Graves' ophthalmopathy and Graves' hyperthyroidism. TCRdb independently ran MiXCR on the multiplex PCR reads; one entry per CDR3 protein. The repertoire includes hundreds of thousands of distinct CDR3 sequences, roughly two fifths of them detected once, and over 2.5% sits in the top ten. The material sequenced was peripheral blood. The receptors shown here come from an adult man with Graves' ophthalmopathy. Each CDR3 is given with its conserved first and last residue. D genes are given only for firm matches. Clone size is given for some rows only: seen once, a few or many times, or a class if the clone is expanded.

v_gene	d_gene	abundance	j_gene	CDR3nt	CDR3aa
TRBV2	.	.	TRBJ1-1	TGTGCCAGCAGTCCTCATATGGGACCGAACACTGAAGCTTTCTTT	CASSPHMGPNTEAFF
TRBV25-1	.	.	TRBJ1-2	TGTGCCCTTGGTTCCCGGGAACAGGGCGGGCGCGGCTACACCTTC	CALGSREQGGRGYTF
TRBV9	.	many	TRBJ1-5	TGTGCCAGCAGCGTAGATAGGGTGGGTCAGCCCCAGCATTTT	CASSVDRVGQPQHF
TRBV27	.	.	TRBJ2-7	TGTGCCAGCAGTTTATATGCTAGAAACGAGCAGTACTTC	CASSLYARNEQYF
TRBV13	TRBD1	.	TRBJ1-2	TGTGCCAGCAGCTTTACTCCGGGACAGGGTTACGGCTACACCTTC	CASSFTPGQGYGYTF
TRBV25-1	TRBD1	few	TRBJ1-6	TGTGCCAGCAGTGAGGCAGGGGGCGATTCACCCCTCCACTTT	CASSEAGGDSPLHF
TRBV11-2	TRBD1	once	TRBJ2-7	TGTGCCAGCAGCTTAACCGGACAGGGAAAAGGCTACGAGCAGTACTTC	CASSLTGQGKGYEQYF
TRBV5-8	TRBD2	many	TRBJ2-7	TGTGCCAGCAGCTTGACTAGCGGGATAGGCTACGAGCAGTACTTC	CASSLTSGIGYEQYF
TRBV5-4	.	many	TRBJ1-2	TGTGCCAGCAGCAGGGGCAGGACGCTAGCTAACTATGGCTACACCTTC	CASSRGRTLANYGYTF
TRBV6-1	TRBD1	few	TRBJ1-5	TGTGCCATATCACAGGGGATCTATAGCAATCAGCCCCAGCATTTT	CAISQGIYSNQPQHF
TRBV19	TRBD1	many	TRBJ2-7	TGTGCCAGTAGCTACGGGACAGGGGCCTACGAGCAGTACTTC	CASSYGTGAYEQYF
TRBV11-2	.	few	TRBJ2-2	TGTGCCAGCAGCTTCCCTGGGCTCGGGGAGCTGTTTTTT	CASSFPGLGELFF
TRBV30	TRBD1	.	TRBJ2-7	TGTGCCTGGACCCCTGAGTGGGACAGCTACGAGCAGTACTTC	CAWTPEWDSYEQYF
TRBV14	.	many	TRBJ1-6	TGTGCCAGCAGCCAGGGTACCTATAATTCACCCCTCCACTTT	CASSQGTYNSPLHF
TRBV4-1	.	.	TRBJ1-3	TGCGCCAGCAGCCAGATCTTGGGGACTGGAAACACCATATATTTT	CASSQILGTGNTIYF
TRBV7-2	.	.	TRBJ1-6	TGTGCCAGCTGCTTAAGAGATGGCTCACCCCTCCACTTT	CASCLRDGSPLHF
TRBV10-3	TRBD2	.	TRBJ2-6	TGTGCCACTACGGGACTAGCAGCTGGGGCCAACGTCCTGACTTTC	CATTGLAAGANVLTF
TRBV7-9	TRBD1	.	TRBJ1-2	TGTGCCAGCAGCTTAGCTGGGACAGGGGGACTCTATGGCTACACCTTC	CASSLAGTGGLYGYTF
TRBV6-1	TRBD1	many	TRBJ1-2	TGTGCCAGCAGGTCGGGGGGACAGGACTATGGCTACACCTTC	CASRSGGQDYGYTF
TRBV24-1	.	.	TRBJ2-1	TGTGCCACCAGTGATTTGCGGCGTTACGAGCAGTTCTTC	CATSDLRRYEQFF
TRBV7-2	.	.	TRBJ2-7	TGTGCCAGCAGCCTTCGGCTACCCTCGGAGCAGTACTTC	CASSLRLPSEQYF
TRBV19	.	.	TRBJ1-6	TGTGCCAGTAAAAAGGAGTTAGATTCACCCCTCCACTTT	CASKKELDSPLHF
TRBV2	TRBD2	many	TRBJ2-7	TGTGCCAGCAGCGGGACTAGCGGAGACATATCCTACGAGCAGTACTTC	CASSGTSGDISYEQYF
TRBV27	.	once	TRBJ1-2	TGTGCCAGCAGTTTATCCGCAGGGACCGGCTACACCTTC	CASSLSAGTGYTF
TRBV10-3	TRBD1	.	TRBJ2-7	TGTGCCAGCAGGAAGACCGGGACAGGGGACTACGAGCAGTACTTC	CASRKTGTGDYEQYF
TRBV19	TRBD1	.	TRBJ1-1	TGTGCCAGTAGTATCCAGGGGGCTGGAACTGAAGCTTTCTTT	CASSIQGAGTEAFF
TRBV25-1	.	many	TRBJ1-1	TGTGCCAGCATGTGGGGGCATGAAGCTTTCTTT	CASMWGHEAFF
TRBV6-5	TRBD1	.	TRBJ2-6	TGTGCCAGCAGTTACTCCCCCGGGACAGGGGGCGGACTCTCTGGGGCCAACGTCCTGACTTTC	CASSYSPGTGGGLSGANVLTF
TRBV10-3	.	few	TRBJ2-7	TGTGCCAGCACCTCCGAGGGAGGAACCTACGAGCAGTACTTC	CASTSEGGTYEQYF
TRBV6-5	.	many	TRBJ1-1	TGTGCCAGCAGCAAGGGTACGATTGTTACTGAAGCTTTCTTT	CASSKGTIVTEAFF
TRBV12-3/TRBV12-4	TRBD1	.	TRBJ2-7	TGTGCCAGCAGTTTGGGGACAGGGGAACCCGAGCAGTACTTC	CASSLGTGEPEQYF
TRBV5-6	.	many	TRBJ2-5	TGTGCCAGCAGCTTGAGGAGGAGGAGGGAGACCCAGTACTTC	CASSLRRRRETQYF
TRBV4-2	.	.	TRBJ1-3	TGTGCCAGCAGCCAAAACACCGGGACAACAGGTGCTGGAAACACCATATATTTT	CASSQNTGTTGAGNTIYF
TRBV25-1	.	few	TRBJ2-1	TGTGCCAGCGTAAGGGGCGAGAACTACAATGAGCAGTTCTTC	CASVRGENYNEQFF
TRBV20-1	.	.	TRBJ2-6	TGCAGTGCTAGTCACGGGGCCAACGTCCTGACTTTC	CSASHGANVLTF